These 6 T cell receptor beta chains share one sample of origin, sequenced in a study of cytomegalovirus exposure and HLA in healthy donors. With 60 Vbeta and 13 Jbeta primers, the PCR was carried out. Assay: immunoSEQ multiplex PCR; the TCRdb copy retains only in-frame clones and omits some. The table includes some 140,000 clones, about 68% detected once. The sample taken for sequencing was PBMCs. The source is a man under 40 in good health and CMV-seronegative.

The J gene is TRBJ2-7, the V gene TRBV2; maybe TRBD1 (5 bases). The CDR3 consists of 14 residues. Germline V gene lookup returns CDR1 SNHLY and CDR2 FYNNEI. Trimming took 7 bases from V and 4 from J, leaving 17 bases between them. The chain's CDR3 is CASKPREGWYEQYF. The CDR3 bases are TGTGCCAGCAAGCCCAGGGAAGGATGGTACGAGCAGTACTTC.

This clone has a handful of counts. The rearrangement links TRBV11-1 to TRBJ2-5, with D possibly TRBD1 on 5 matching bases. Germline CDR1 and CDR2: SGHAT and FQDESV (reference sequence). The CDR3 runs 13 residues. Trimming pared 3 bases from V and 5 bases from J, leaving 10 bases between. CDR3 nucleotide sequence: TGTGCCAGCAGCTTTGGGGCCTCGGAGACCCAGTACTTC. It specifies CASSFGASETQYF.

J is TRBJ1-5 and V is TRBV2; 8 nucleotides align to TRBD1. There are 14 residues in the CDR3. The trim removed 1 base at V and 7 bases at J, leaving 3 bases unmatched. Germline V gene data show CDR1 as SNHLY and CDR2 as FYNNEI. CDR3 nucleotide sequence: TGTGCCAGCAGTGAAGGGACAGGGCTACAGCCCCAGCATTTT. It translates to CASSEGTGLQPQHF.

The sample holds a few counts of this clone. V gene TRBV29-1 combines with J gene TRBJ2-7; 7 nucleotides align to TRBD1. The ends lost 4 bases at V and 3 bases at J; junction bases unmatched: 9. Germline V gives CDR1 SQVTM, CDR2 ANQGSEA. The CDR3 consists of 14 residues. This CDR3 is CSVGEKGANYEQYF. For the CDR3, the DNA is TGCAGCGTTGGGGAAAAGGGGGCGAACTACGAGCAGTACTTC.

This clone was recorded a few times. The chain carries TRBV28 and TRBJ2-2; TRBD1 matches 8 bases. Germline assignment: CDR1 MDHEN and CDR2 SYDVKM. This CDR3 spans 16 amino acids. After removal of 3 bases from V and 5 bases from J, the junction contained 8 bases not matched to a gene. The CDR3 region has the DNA TGTGCCAGCAGTTTGCGGGACAGGAGGATTACCGGGGAGCTGTTTTTT. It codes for CASSLRDRRITGELFF.

DNA for the CDR3: TGTGCCAGCAGGACAGGGTTCCAAGAGACCCAGTACTTC. This gives the protein CASRTGFQETQYF. The V call is TRBV28, the J call TRBJ2-5; 7 nucleotides match TRBD1. Per germline, CDR1 MDHEN and CDR2 SYDVKM. V trimming: 6 bases; J trimming: 1 base; junction bases outside the gene matches: 2. CDR3 length: 13 amino acids.